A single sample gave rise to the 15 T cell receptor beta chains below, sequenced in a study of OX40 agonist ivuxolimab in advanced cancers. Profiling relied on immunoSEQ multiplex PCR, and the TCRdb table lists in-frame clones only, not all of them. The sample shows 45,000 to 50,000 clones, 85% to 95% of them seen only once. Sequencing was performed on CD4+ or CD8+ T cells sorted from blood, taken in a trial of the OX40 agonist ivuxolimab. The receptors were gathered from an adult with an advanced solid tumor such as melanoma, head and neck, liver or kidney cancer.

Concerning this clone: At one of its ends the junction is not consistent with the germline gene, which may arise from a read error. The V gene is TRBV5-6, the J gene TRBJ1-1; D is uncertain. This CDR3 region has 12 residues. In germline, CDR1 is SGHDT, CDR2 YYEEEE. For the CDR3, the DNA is TGTGCCAGCAGCTTGGGGATTTATCCTACCTCTTTT. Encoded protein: CASSLGIYPTSF.

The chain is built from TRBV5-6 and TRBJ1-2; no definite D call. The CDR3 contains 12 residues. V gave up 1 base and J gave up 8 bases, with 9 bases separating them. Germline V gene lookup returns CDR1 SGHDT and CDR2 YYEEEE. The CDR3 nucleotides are TGTGCCAGCAGCTTGAAGTCTCAGGGCTACACCTTC. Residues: CASSLKSQGYTF.

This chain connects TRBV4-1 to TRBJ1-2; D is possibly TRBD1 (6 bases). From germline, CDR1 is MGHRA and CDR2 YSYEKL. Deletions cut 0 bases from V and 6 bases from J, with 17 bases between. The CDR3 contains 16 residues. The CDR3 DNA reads TGCGCCAGCAGCCAAGACCTGGCTCCGGGGGCGAATGGCTACACCTTC. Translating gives CASSQDLAPGANGYTF.

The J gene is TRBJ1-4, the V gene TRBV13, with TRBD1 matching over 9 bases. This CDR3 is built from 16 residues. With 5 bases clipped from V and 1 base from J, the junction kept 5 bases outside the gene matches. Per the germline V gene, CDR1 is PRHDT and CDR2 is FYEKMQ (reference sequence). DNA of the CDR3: TGTGCCAGCAGCCAACAGGGGGCGCGAACTAATGAAAAACTGTTTTTT. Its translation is CASSQQGARTNEKLFF.

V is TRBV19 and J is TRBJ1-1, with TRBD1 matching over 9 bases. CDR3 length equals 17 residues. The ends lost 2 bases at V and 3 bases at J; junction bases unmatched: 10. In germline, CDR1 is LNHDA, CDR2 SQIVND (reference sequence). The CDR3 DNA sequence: TGTGCCAGTAGTATAAGATTGGGACAGGGAGGGGACACTGAAGCTTTCTTT. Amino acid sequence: CASSIRLGQGGDTEAFF.

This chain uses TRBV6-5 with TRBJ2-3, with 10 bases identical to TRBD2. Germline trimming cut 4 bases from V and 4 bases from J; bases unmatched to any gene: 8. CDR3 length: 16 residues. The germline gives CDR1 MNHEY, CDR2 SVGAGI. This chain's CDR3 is CASSFTLAGDADTQYF. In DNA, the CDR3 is TGTGCCAGCAGTTTCACTCTAGCGGGGGACGCAGATACGCAGTATTTT.

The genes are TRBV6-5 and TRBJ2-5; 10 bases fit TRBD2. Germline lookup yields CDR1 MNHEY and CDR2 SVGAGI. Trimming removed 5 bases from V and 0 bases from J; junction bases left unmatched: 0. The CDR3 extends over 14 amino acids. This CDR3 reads CASSGLADQETQYF. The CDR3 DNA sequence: TGTGCCAGCAGTGGACTAGCGGACCAAGAGACCCAGTACTTC.

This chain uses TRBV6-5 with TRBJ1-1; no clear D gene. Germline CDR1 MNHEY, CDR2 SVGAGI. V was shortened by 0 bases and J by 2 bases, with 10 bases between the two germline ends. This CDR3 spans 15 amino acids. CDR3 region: CASSYSRTPNTEAFF. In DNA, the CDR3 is TGTGCCAGCAGTTACTCGAGGACTCCAAACACTGAAGCTTTCTTT.

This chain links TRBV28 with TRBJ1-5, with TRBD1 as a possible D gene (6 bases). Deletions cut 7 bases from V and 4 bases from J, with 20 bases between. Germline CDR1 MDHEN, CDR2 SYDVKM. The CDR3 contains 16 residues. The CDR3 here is CASISPFGGGNQPQHF. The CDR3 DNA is TGTGCCAGCATATCCCCATTCGGGGGCGGGAATCAGCCCCAGCATTTT.

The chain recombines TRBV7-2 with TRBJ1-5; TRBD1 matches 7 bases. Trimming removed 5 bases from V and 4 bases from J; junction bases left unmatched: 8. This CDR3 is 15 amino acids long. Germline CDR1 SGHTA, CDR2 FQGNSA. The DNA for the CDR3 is TGTGCCAGCAGCCGCTTCAGGGGGGAGAATCAGCCCCAGCATTTT. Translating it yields CASSRFRGENQPQHF.

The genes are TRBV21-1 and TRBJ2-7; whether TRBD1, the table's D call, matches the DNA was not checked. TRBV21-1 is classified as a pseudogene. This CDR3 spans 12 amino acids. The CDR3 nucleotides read TGTGCCAGCAGCACCCGGACAAACGAGCAGTACGTC. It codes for CASSTRTNEQYV.

CDR3: CASSSTGDYEQYV. CDR3 DNA: TGTGCCAGCAGTTCCACAGGGGATTACGAGCAGTACGTC. The chain has TRBV28 and TRBJ2-7; 7 nucleotides match TRBD1. The germline V gene encodes CDR1 MDHEN and CDR2 SYDVKM. V dropped 4 bases and J dropped 4; count of bases not matched to a gene: 4. The CDR3 has 13 amino acids.

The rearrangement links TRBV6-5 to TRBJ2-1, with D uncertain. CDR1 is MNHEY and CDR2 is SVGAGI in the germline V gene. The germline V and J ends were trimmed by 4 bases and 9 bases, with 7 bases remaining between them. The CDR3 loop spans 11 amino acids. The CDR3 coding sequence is TGTGCCAGCAGTTCTGCCAGTGAGCAGTTCTTC. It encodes CASSSASEQFF.

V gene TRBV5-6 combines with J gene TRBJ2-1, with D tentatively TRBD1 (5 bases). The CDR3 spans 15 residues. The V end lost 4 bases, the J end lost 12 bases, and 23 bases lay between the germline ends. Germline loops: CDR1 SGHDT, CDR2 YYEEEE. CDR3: CASSPDRVYNERQFF. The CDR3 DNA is TGTGCCAGCAGCCCAGACAGAGTCTACAATGAGCGGCAGTTCTTC.

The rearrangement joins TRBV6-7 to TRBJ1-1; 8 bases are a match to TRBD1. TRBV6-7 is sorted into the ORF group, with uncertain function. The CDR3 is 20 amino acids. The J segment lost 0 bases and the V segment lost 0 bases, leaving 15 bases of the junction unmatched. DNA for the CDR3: TGTGCCAGCAGTTACTCACACAGGACAGGGCGGGGAGAGGTGAACACTGAAGCTTTCTTT. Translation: CASSYSHRTGRGEVNTEAFF.